The rows below give T cell receptor beta chains drawn from one sample of a study of blood T cell repertoires in COVID-19. The assay was immunoSEQ multiplex PCR, and TCRdb's table has in-frame clones only and misses some. The table includes about 180,000 clones, about 72% detected once. Sequencing was carried out using PBMCs or T cells enriched from blood (not recorded which). The source of these receptors is a woman in her forties or fifties who had recovered from COVID-19. Each CDR3 is given without its conserved first and last residue.

TRBJ1-2 TRBV28 ASREGTRRGYT
TRBJ1-2 TRBV5-4 ASSFPDRPDGYT
TRBJ1-1 TRBV29-1 SAGGQMNTEAF
TRBJ1-1 TRBV18 ASSPREEEAF
TRBJ1-1 TRBV19 ASSMAVNTEAF
TRBJ2-7 TRBV7-2 ASSLIGQRNSYEQY
TRBJ1-4 TRBV4-1 ASSQDAGLGSANEKLF
TRBJ2-2 TRBV19 AIGLAGGTGELF
TRBJ2-2 TRBV7-2 ASSPWTGSGPGELF
TRBJ2-7 TRBV7-2 ASSLAPGTTLLYEQY
TRBJ1-6 TRBV7-9 ASSLGTGDNSPLH
TRBJ1-5 TRBV7-9 ASQDRASNQPQH
TRBJ2-7 TRBV12-3/TRBV12-4 ASTLEGRYEQY
TRBJ2-7 TRBV7-6 ASSLGQVDWQY
TRBJ1-1 TRBV13 ASSLGGRGTEAF
TRBJ2-7 TRBV7-2 ASSLSTGQRIYEQY
TRBJ2-3 TRBV6-2/TRBV6-3 ASSYSKGGSGSIVADTQY
TRBJ2-5 TRBV19 ASRVAGGTRETQY
TRBJ1-2 TRBV3-1/TRBV3-2 ASSQDHTAGGYGYT
TRBJ2-1 TRBV28 ASRHPQTAGGLYNEQF
TRBJ2-3 TRBV3-1/TRBV3-2 ASSQERVLVSPTDTQY
TRBJ2-2 TRBV29-1 SVGLAEKNTGELF
TRBJ2-1 TRBV9 ASSGYSFYNEQF
TRBJ2-7 TRBV10-3 ASGLAGGREEQY
TRBJ2-7 TRBV28 ASRSIHRDRQSYEQY
TRBJ2-2 TRBV9 ASSGTVVTGELF
TRBJ2-3 TRBV24-1 ATSATRQRDTQY
TRBJ1-4 TRBV28 ASSFTGQGGEKLF
TRBJ2-1 TRBV14 ASSSRTSGEQF
TRBJ1-1 TRBV2 ASMPGEAF
TRBJ2-1 TRBV12-5 ASGTSNSYNEQF
TRBJ2-7 TRBV5-1 ASSPGGTRLSYEQY
TRBJ2-1 TRBV15 ATQRGLAVNYNEQF
TRBJ2-2 TRBV19 ASSPFRGAGIIGELF
TRBJ2-7 TRBV4-1 ASSVSSGIFYEQY
TRBJ2-1 TRBV11-2 ASSSRNSGQGNNEQF
TRBJ1-2 TRBV7-9 ASSLLGQSIDGYT
TRBJ2-7 TRBV6-1 ASSEQEGLGEQY
TRBJ1-4 TRBV7-3 ASSLTGRATNEKLF
TRBJ1-2 TRBV4-1 ASSRTTDALRAGGYT
TRBJ2-2 TRBV6-5 ASRARTGSTGELF
TRBJ2-7 TRBV9 ASSVELAGGSEQY
TRBJ2-3 TRBV11-1 ASSLGPAIGTDTQY
TRBJ2-5 TRBV6-2/TRBV6-3 ASSAQRERRETQY
TRBJ1-2 TRBV19 ASSMGLTDYT
TRBJ2-1 TRBV6-5 ASRSGREGPNEQF
TRBJ2-7 TRBV3-1/TRBV3-2 ASSPRETSGAYEQY
TRBJ1-2 TRBV7-8 ASSFGWRNYGYT
TRBJ1-2 TRBV6-5 ASSPSEGAFGYT
TRBJ2-1 TRBV5-1 ASSLDPTSGRVLF
TRBJ2-3 TRBV19 ASSILAGGLDTQY
TRBJ2-3 TRBV7-6 ASSSRLAGPDTQY
TRBJ1-4 TRBV28 ASSSPGQGGEKLF
TRBJ1-1 TRBV28 ASSQPGQGNTEAF
TRBJ2-2 TRBV28 ASRGQSNTGELF
TRBJ1-1 TRBV2 ASSELGVTEAF
TRBJ2-5 TRBV24-1 ATSDFGLAGVETQY